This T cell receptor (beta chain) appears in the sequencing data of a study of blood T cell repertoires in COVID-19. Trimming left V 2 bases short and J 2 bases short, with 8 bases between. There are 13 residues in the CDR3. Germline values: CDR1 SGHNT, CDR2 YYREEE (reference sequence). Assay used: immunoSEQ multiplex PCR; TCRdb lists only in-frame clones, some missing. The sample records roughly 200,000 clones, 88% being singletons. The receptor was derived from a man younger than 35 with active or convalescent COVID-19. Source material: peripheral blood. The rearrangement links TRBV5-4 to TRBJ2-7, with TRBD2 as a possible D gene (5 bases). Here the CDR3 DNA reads TGTGCCAGCAGCTTTGGAGGAACCTACGAGCAGTACTTC. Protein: CASSFGGTYEQYF.